This T cell receptor beta chain was retrieved from a study of blood T cell repertoires in COVID-19. At the level of the study: PBMCs, B-cell-depleted T cells, or T cells were the source of the cDNA or gDNA that made up the material.

Germline CDR1 and CDR2: SGHRS and YFSETQ. Trimming left V 0 bases short and J 0 bases short, with 8 bases between. The CDR3 runs to 15 residues. In the original processing: It was from reference gene primer amplification that nucleated cell counts were estimated. The table came from immunoSEQ multiplex PCR; TCRdb's copy has only in-frame clones and leaves some out. That table is the source of V, J and clone size, and D and trimming were worked out from the DNA. The repertoire holds 370,000 or so clones, with roughly four fifths as singletons. Sequencing was done on a sample of peripheral blood. This chain connects TRBV5-1 to TRBJ2-3, with a possible D match to TRBD1 (5 bases). The TCR comes from a human donor with acute or convalescent COVID-19. The donor label of this sample is uncertain. CDR3: CASSLGRQSTDTQYF. CDR3 sequence (DNA): TGCGCCAGCAGCTTGGGGAGACAGAGCACAGATACGCAGTATTTT.